Below, 9 T cell receptor beta chains from the same sample are listed, as sequenced in a study of blood T cell repertoires in COVID-19. Sequencing was performed with immunoSEQ multiplex PCR; in TCRdb, only in-frame clones are kept and a portion is missing. The table has over 150,000 clones, approximately 85% seen once. Sequencing input: peripheral blood. The source of these receptors is an elderly man with COVID-19, enrolled during active disease.

The V and J genes are TRBV5-5 and TRBJ1-2, with a weak D call TRBD1 (6 bases). The CDR3 contains 15 residues. The V end lost 1 base, the J end lost 2 bases, and 12 bases lay between the germline ends. Looked up from germline, CDR1 is SGHKS and CDR2 is YYEKEE (reference sequence). CDR3 region: CASSLSQGINYGYTF. CDR3 in DNA: TGTGCCAGCAGCTTGTCGCAGGGGATAAACTATGGCTACACCTTC.

The V and J genes are TRBV7-9 and TRBJ1-4; TRBD1 matches at 7 bases. The CDR3 sequence is 15 residues long. CDR1 is SEHNR, CDR2 FQNEAQ, per germline (reference sequence). J lost 7 bases, V lost 1 base, and 6 bases had no gene match. For the CDR3, the DNA is TGTGCCAGCAGCTTAGGAGACAGGGACGGTGAAAAACTGTTTTTT. Protein: CASSLGDRDGEKLFF. Variable domain in full (rest from reference TRBV7-9 and TRBJ1-4): DTGVSQNPRHKITKRGQNVTFRCDPISEHNRLYWYRQTLGQGPEFLTYFQNEAQLEKSRLLSDRFSAERPKGSFSTLEIQRTEQGDSAMYLCASSLGDRDGEKLFFGSGTQLSVL.

V and J are TRBV19 and TRBJ2-1, with D possibly TRBD2 on 5 matching bases. The V and J ends lost 5 bases and 8 bases respectively, with 13 bases between them. This CDR3 spans 13 amino acids. The germline V gene encodes CDR1 LNHDA and CDR2 SQIVND (reference sequence). In nucleotides, the CDR3 is TGTGCCAGTAGTGTTGGACTGAGAGATGAGCAGTTCTTC. It is translated as CASSVGLRDEQFF. Full variable domain (rest looked up from reference TRBV19 and TRBJ2-1): DGGITQSPKYLFRKEGQNVTLSCEQNLNHDAMYWYRQDPGQGLRLIYYSQIVNDFQKGDIAEGYSVSREKKESFPLTVTSAQKNPTAFYLCASSVGLRDEQFFGPGTRLTVL.

This clone has only one observation. The chain is built from TRBV27 and TRBJ2-1; TRBD1 aligns across 10 bases. The CDR3 is made up of 14 amino acids. Germline loops: CDR1 MNHEY, CDR2 SMNVEV (reference sequence). The V and J ends lost 4 bases and 6 bases, in that order; junction bases with no gene match: 3. DNA for the CDR3: TGTGCCAGCAGTTCCGGGACAGGGGTCAATGAGCAGTTCTTC. This sequence encodes CASSSGTGVNEQFF.

This chain connects TRBV10-3 to TRBJ2-5, with D maybe TRBD1 (6 bases). The CDR3 is 12 residues long. The V and J ends lost 4 bases and 4 bases respectively, with 7 bases between them. Germline V CDR1 and CDR2: ENHRY, SYGVKD. The CDR3 loop is CAISAGVETQYF. The CDR3 nucleotides are TGTGCCATCAGTGCAGGGGTAGAGACCCAGTACTTC.

This clone was detected once. The chain carries TRBV6-5 and TRBJ1-2; a possible D gene is TRBD1 (6 bases). The CDR3 spans 13 residues. CDR1 MNHEY and CDR2 SVGAGI come from the germline V gene. Trimming removed 8 bases from V and 5 bases from J, with 15 bases in between. The CDR3 sequence: CASGGRGEYGYTF. CDR3 nucleotide sequence: TGTGCCAGCGGGGGCAGGGGAGAATATGGCTACACCTTC.

V is TRBV29-1 and J is TRBJ1-2; no definite D call. The germline V gene has CDR1 SQVTM and CDR2 ANQGSEA. V was clipped by 7 bases and J by 8 bases, with 14 bases between them. The CDR3 contains 11 residues. CDR3 DNA sequence: TGCAGCGCCCTAGGAGGGCAGGGCTACACCTTC. It translates to CSALGGQGYTF. Looking up the rest from reference TRBV29-1 and TRBJ1-2 gives the full variable domain: SAVISQKPSRDICQRGTSLTIQCQVDSQVTMMFWYRQQPGQSLTLIATANQGSEATYESGFVIDKFPISRPNLTFSTLTVSNMSPEDSSIYLCSALGGQGYTFGSGTRLTVV.

This chain uses TRBV9 with TRBJ2-6, with D possibly being TRBD2 (6 bases). The CDR3 has 15 residues. Germline assignment: CDR1 SGDLS and CDR2 YYNGEE. Trimming removed 3 bases from V and 5 bases from J, with 12 bases in between. The CDR3 region is CASSGEVIRANVLTF. The CDR3 DNA sequence: TGTGCCAGCAGCGGGGAGGTTATAAGGGCCAACGTCCTGACTTTC.

Worth noting for this clone: An end of the junction does not agree with germline; a read error may underlie this. The chain has TRBV3-1 (or the pseudogene TRBV3-2) and TRBJ1-2; D unresolved. Germline lookup yields CDR1 LGHDT and CDR2 YNNKEL (reference sequence). The CDR3 is made up of 13 amino acids. The CDR3 region is CVSSRISNYGYTF. In nucleotides, the CDR3 is TGTGTCAGCAGCCGAATTAGCAACTATGGCTACACCTTC.